This record concerns one TCR beta chain sequence. Its antigen is unknown. Germline V gene data show CDR1 as GTSNPN and CDR2 as SVGIG (reference sequence). Trimming left V 3 bases short and J 4 bases short, with 9 bases between. The CDR3 totals 13 residues. Expressed TCRB transcripts were sequenced because the entire RNA isolate underwent reverse transcription. Repertoires were generated with immunoSEQ multiplex PCR, while TCRdb's copy carries only in-frame clones and drops some. The sample contains 630,000 or so clones, roughly 13% of which appear only once. This specimen comes from a study of beta chain features in type 1 diabetes. The study, taken as a whole, reports: There was a moderate but significant shortening of TCRB CDR3s in all four CD4+ subsets of Type 1 diabetes patients. Possibly, sequencing cDNA over-represented cells that had high TCR expression levels. A potential influence of HLA type upon TCRB rearrangement remained unresolved herein. VDJ junctions sequenced from type 1 diabetes patients showed fewer insertions and more deletions. Although PCR might favor shorter templates, it would do so equally in patients and controls.

This TCR came from a man between 18 and 29 years old with type 1 diabetes. Sample: naive CD4+ T cells from blood. The chain employs TRBV30 and TRBJ2-2; no definite D call. The CDR3 nucleotides are TGTGCCTGGAGGTTCAGTGGCACCGGGGAGCTGTTTTTT. It codes for CAWRFSGTGELFF.